Below are 3 T cell receptor beta chains sequenced from a single sample in a study of blood T cell repertoires in COVID-19. Sequenced by immunoSEQ multiplex PCR; TCRdb stores in-frame clones only, minus some. The profile shows about 50,000 clones, 83% of them singletons. The sequenced sample consisted of peripheral blood. The receptors originated from a man aged 40-55 years with acute or convalescent COVID-19.

The CDR3 spells CASRGGVEQYF. The CDR3 DNA reads TGTGCCAGCAGGGGAGGGGTAGAGCAGTACTTC. The chain joins TRBV2 to TRBJ2-7; TRBD2 matches 7 bases. This CDR3 has 11 amino acids. Germline loops: CDR1 SNHLY, CDR2 FYNNEI. V dropped 6 bases and J dropped 7; count of bases not matched to a gene: 3.

The chain combines TRBV21-1 with TRBJ1-1; the table gives TRBD1 as D, unverified against the DNA. TRBV21-1 is noted as a pseudogene. CDR3 length equals 17 residues. CDR3 coding DNA: TGTGCCAGCAGCAAAGAGCTGGACAAAATACCTGACACTGAAGCTTTCTTT. This sequence encodes CASSKELDKIPDTEAFF.

CDR3 loop: CAISDSVSHGYTF. In DNA, the CDR3 is TGTGCCATCAGTGACTCGGTTAGTCATGGCTACACCTTC. The chain joins TRBV10-3 to TRBJ1-2, with no clear D. This CDR3 contains 13 residues. Germline CDR1 and CDR2: ENHRY and SYGVKD. With 3 bases removed from V and 6 bases from J, the gap between germline ends came to 11 bases.